The 11 T cell receptor beta chains given below trace back to one sample, sequenced in a study of blood T cell repertoires in COVID-19. Profiling relied on immunoSEQ multiplex PCR, and the TCRdb table lists in-frame clones only, not all of them. The repertoire holds approximately 290,000 clones, with about 89% as singletons. Sequencing was done on a sample of peripheral blood. The origin of the receptors is a man aged 30 to 39 with acute or convalescent COVID-19.

This chain joins TRBV7-8 and TRBJ1-1; 7 nucleotides agree with TRBD1. The trim removed 1 base at V and 4 bases at J, leaving 6 bases unmatched. The CDR3 spans 15 residues. Germline V gene sequence: CDR1 SGHVS, CDR2 FQNEAQ. CDR3 sequence (DNA): TGTGCCAGCAGCTTAGAGGGGGCAACGAGCACTGAAGCTTTCTTT. It is translated as CASSLEGATSTEAFF.

The chain links TRBV28 to TRBJ1-5; 11 bases are shared with TRBD1. V trimming: 3 bases; J trimming: 2 bases; junction bases outside the gene matches: 9. The CDR3 consists of 18 residues. CDR1 MDHEN and CDR2 SYDVKM come from the germline V gene. The CDR3 protein is CASSFLGQGVRGNQPQHF. CDR3 DNA: TGTGCCAGCAGTTTCTTGGGACAGGGGGTACGGGGCAATCAGCCCCAGCATTTT.

CDR3: CASTGTPYLGTGELFF. The CDR3 nucleotides are TGTGCCAGCACCGGGACACCCTATTTGGGCACCGGGGAGCTGTTTTTT. V usage is TRBV7-3 and J usage is TRBJ2-2; perhaps TRBD1 as D (6 bases). CDR1 is SGHTA, CDR2 FQGTGA, per germline. Trimming removed 7 bases at V and 4 bases at J, with 19 bases between. CDR3 length: 16 residues.

V usage is TRBV28 and J usage is TRBJ1-1; a weak D match, TRBD1 (5 bases). Germline V lookup: CDR1 MDHEN, CDR2 SYDVKM. This CDR3 has 13 amino acids. Between the trimmed V and J ends, which lost 9 bases and 0 bases, there was a span of 11 bases. CDR3 protein: CASEQVLNTEAFF. CDR3 in DNA: TGTGCCAGTGAACAGGTGCTGAACACTGAAGCTTTCTTT. Drawing the rest from reference TRBV28 and TRBJ1-1, the complete variable domain is DVKVTQSSRYLVKRTGEKVFLECVQDMDHENMFWYRQDPGLGLRLIYFSYDVKMKEKGDIPEGYSVSREKKERFSLILESASTNQTSMYLCASEQVLNTEAFFGQGTRLTVV.

This clone was detected once. The V gene is TRBV3-1 (or the pseudogene TRBV3-2), the J gene TRBJ1-5; D gene ambiguous. CDR3 length: 13 residues. CDR1 is LGHDT and CDR2 is YNNKEL in the germline V gene (reference sequence). The V end lost 1 base, the J end lost 4 bases, and 5 bases lay between the germline ends. CDR3: CASSQVANQPQHF. The DNA of the CDR3 is TGTGCCAGCAGCCAAGTAGCAAATCAGCCCCAGCATTTT.

The chain couples TRBV9 to TRBJ2-3, with 13 bases fitting TRBD2. Germline CDR1 is SGDLS and CDR2 is YYNGEE. J gave up 0 bases and V 3 bases, and 7 bases lay outside the gene matches. This CDR3 has 18 amino acids. Written as DNA, the CDR3 is TGTGCCAGCAGCGATACTAGCGGGGGGGCCTCTAGCACAGATACGCAGTATTTT. Amino acid sequence: CASSDTSGGASSTDTQYF.

This sequence joins TRBV29-1 and TRBJ2-1; D is perhaps TRBD2 (5 bases). The germline CDR1 and CDR2 sequences are SQVTM and ANQGSEA. Trimming took off 7 bases at V and 0 bases at J, with 16 bases between the two ends. CDR3 length: 15 amino acids. The CDR3 DNA follows: TGCAGCGGGAAACTAGGACCTAGCTCCTACAATGAGCAGTTCTTC. Its translation: CSGKLGPSSYNEQFF.

This clone was counted once. The chain joins TRBV7-9 to TRBJ1-4, with 7 bases fitting TRBD1. The V gene end was trimmed by 10 bases and the J gene end by 3 bases; junction bases not matched to a gene: 5. The CDR3 length is 13 residues. Germline V gives CDR1 SEHNR, CDR2 FQNEAQ (reference sequence). The CDR3 DNA sequence: TGTGCCACAGGGGGTTCGGCTAATGAAAAACTGTTTTTT. This codes for CATGGSANEKLFF. The full variable domain, completed using reference TRBV7-9 and TRBJ1-4, is DTGVSQNPRHKITKRGQNVTFRCDPISEHNRLYWYRQTLGQGPEFLTYFQNEAQLEKSRLLSDRFSAERPKGSFSTLEIQRTEQGDSAMYLCATGGSANEKLFFGSGTQLSVL.

The chain has TRBV5-6 and TRBJ1-1; D gene uncertain. Germline CDR1 SGHDT, CDR2 YYEEEE. Trimming stripped 4 bases from V and 4 bases from J, with 14 bases between. CDR3 size: 14 residues. This CDR3 reads CASSPLAGGTEAFF. The CDR3 bases are TGTGCCAGCAGCCCTCTCGCAGGTGGCACTGAAGCTTTCTTT.

V is TRBV28 and J is TRBJ1-2; no definite D call. Per the germline V gene, CDR1 is MDHEN and CDR2 is SYDVKM. The CDR3 runs 11 residues. Trimming removed 6 bases from V and 5 bases from J, with 7 bases in between. CDR3 in amino acids: CASRLGYGYTF. The CDR3 bases are TGTGCCAGCAGACTAGGGTATGGCTACACCTTC.

The chain uses TRBV12-5 and TRBJ2-7; 10 bases agree with TRBD2. Germline-derived CDR1 and CDR2 are LGHNT and FRNRAP. Trimming cost V 0 bases and J 3 bases; bases outside gene matches: 8. This CDR3 has 17 residues. CDR3 coding DNA: TGTGCTAGTGGTTTGGTACACCTAGCGGGGGCCCGCTACGAGCAGTACTTC. Amino acids: CASGLVHLAGARYEQYF.